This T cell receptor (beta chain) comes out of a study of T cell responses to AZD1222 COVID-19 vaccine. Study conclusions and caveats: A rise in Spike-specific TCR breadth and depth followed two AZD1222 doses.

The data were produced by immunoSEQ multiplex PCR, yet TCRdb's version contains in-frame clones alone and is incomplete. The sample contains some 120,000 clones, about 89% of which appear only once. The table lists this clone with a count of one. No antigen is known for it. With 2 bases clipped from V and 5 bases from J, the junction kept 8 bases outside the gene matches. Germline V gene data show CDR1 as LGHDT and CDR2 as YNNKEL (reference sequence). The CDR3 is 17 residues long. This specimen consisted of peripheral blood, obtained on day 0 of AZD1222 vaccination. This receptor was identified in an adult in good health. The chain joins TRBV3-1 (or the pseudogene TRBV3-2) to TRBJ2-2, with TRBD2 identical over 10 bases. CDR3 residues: CASSQKSGGARTGELFF. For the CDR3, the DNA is TGTGCCAGCAGCCAAAAAAGCGGGGGGGCCCGAACCGGGGAGCTGTTTTTT.